The rows below give T cell receptor beta chains drawn from one sample of a study of PD-1 blockade in classical Hodgkin lymphoma. Sequencing was performed with immunoSEQ multiplex PCR; in TCRdb, only in-frame clones are kept and a portion is missing. In the table there are approximately 96,000 clones, approximately 94% of which are singletons. Sequencing used peripheral blood mononuclear cells (PBMCs), obtained before the fourth cycle of nivolumab. These receptors were taken from a human donor with classical Hodgkin lymphoma. CDR3s include the opening cysteine and the closing phenylalanine or tryptophan. A D gene is named only where the DNA matches it firmly. Clone size is not always given. Where it is, it says once, few, many or a class for expanded clones.

J: TRBJ2-7; size: -; V: TRBV28; D: TRBD2; CDR3: CASSPGTSDNYEQYF; DNA: TGTGCCAGCAGCCCCGGGACTAGCGATAACTACGAGCAGTACTTC
J: TRBJ2-7; size: -; V: TRBV5-1; D: TRBD1; CDR3: CASSEGQARSYEQYF; DNA: TGCGCCAGCAGCGAAGGACAGGCGCGCTCCTACGAGCAGTACTTC
J: TRBJ1-1; size: -; V: TRBV28; D: TRBD1; CDR3: CASSTGWITEAFF; DNA: TGTGCCTCCTCGACAGGGTGGATCACTGAAGCTTTCTTT
J: TRBJ1-2; size: -; V: TRBV6-5; D: -; CDR3: CASSFTLQVTNYGYTF; DNA: TGTGCCAGCAGTTTCACGTTACAGGTTACTAACTATGGCTACACCTTC
J: TRBJ2-3; size: once; V: TRBV18; D: TRBD2; CDR3: CASSQRAGGSTDTQYF; DNA: TGTGCCAGCTCACAACGAGCGGGGGGAAGCACAGATACGCAGTATTTT
J: TRBJ1-2; size: few; V: TRBV9; D: -; CDR3: CASSVEGYGYTF; DNA: TGTGCCAGCAGCGTAGAGGGGTATGGCTACACCTTC
J: TRBJ1-1; size: few; V: TRBV6-1; D: TRBD1; CDR3: CASRKPDRGPEAFF; DNA: TGTGCCAGCAGGAAGCCCGACAGGGGGCCGGAAGCTTTCTTT
J: TRBJ2-1; size: -; V: TRBV9; D: TRBD2; CDR3: CASSVALAGGPDEQFF; DNA: TGTGCCAGCAGCGTAGCTCTAGCGGGAGGGCCCGATGAGCAGTTCTTC
J: TRBJ2-3; size: -; V: TRBV7-8; D: TRBD2; CDR3: CASSSPRAGGPSTDTQYF; DNA: TGTGCCAGCAGCTCGCCCAGGGCGGGGGGACCTAGCACAGATACGCAGTATTTT
J: TRBJ2-7; size: -; V: TRBV28; D: -; CDR3: CASSFQPSYEQYF; DNA: TGTGCCAGCAGTTTTCAACCCAGCTACGAGCAGTACTTC
J: TRBJ1-4; size: -; V: TRBV6-4; D: -; CDR3: CASSVTLGTNEKLFF; DNA: TGTGCCAGCAGTGTCACCCTGGGAACTAATGAAAAACTGTTTTTT
J: TRBJ2-5; size: -; V: TRBV6-5; D: TRBD1; CDR3: CASRGQQETQYF; DNA: TGTGCCAGTAGGGGACAGCAAGAGACCCAGTACTTC
J: TRBJ2-3; size: -; V: TRBV19; D: -; CDR3: CASSIRPTTDTQYF; DNA: TGTGCCAGTAGTATACGGCCTACTACAGATACGCAGTATTTT
J: TRBJ2-1; size: -; V: TRBV7-2; D: -; CDR3: CASSLVGGRRNEQFF; DNA: TGTGCCAGCAGCTTAGTGGGCGGTCGGCGTAATGAGCAGTTCTTC
J: TRBJ2-1; size: -; V: TRBV27; D: -; CDR3: CASSGTGRALGTSSYNEQFF; DNA: TGTGCCAGCAGTGGGACGGGCAGGGCCTTGGGCACGAGCTCCTACAATGAGCAGTTCTTC
J: TRBJ1-4; size: -; V: TRBV18; D: -; CDR3: CASSANIGGTNEKLFF; DNA: TGTGCCAGCTCAGCGAACATCGGGGGGACTAATGAAAAACTGTTTTTT
J: TRBJ1-1; size: -; V: TRBV28; D: TRBD1; CDR3: CASDRGHPNTEAFF; DNA: TGTGCCTCGGACAGGGGGCACCCGAACACTGAAGCTTTCTTT
J: TRBJ2-3; size: -; V: TRBV5-1; D: -; CDR3: CASSLAATSTDTQYF; DNA: TGCGCCAGCAGCTTGGCCGCGACGAGCACAGATACGCAGTATTTT
J: TRBJ2-1; size: -; V: TRBV5-1; D: -; CDR3: CASSLTGAYNEQFF; DNA: TGCGCCAGCAGCTTGACGGGAGCGTACAATGAGCAGTTCTTC
J: TRBJ2-7; size: -; V: TRBV7-9; D: TRBD2; CDR3: CASSLSGRTPSYEQYF; DNA: TGTGCCAGCAGCCTTAGCGGGAGGACGCCATCCTACGAGCAGTACTTC
J: TRBJ2-5; size: -; V: TRBV10-2; D: -; CDR3: CASSEDWGTQYF; DNA: TGCGCCAGCAGTGAGGACTGGGGGACCCAGTACTTC
J: TRBJ2-4; size: -; V: TRBV6-6; D: TRBD2; CDR3: CASSVPGTSSRSTFF; DNA: TGTGCCAGCAGTGTCCCCGGGACTAGTAGTCGGTCAACCTTCTTC
J: TRBJ1-6; size: -; V: TRBV19; D: -; CDR3: CASSIDGTTVSPLHF; DNA: TGTGCCAGTAGTATTGACGGGACAACCGTTTCACCCCTCCACTTT
J: TRBJ1-4; size: -; V: TRBV28; D: -; CDR3: CASSSGRPGVQELFF; DNA: TGTGCCAGCAGTTCAGGGCGGCCAGGGGTCCAGGAACTGTTTTTT
J: TRBJ1-1; size: few; V: TRBV6-5; D: -; CDR3: CASTAGSGAFF; DNA: TGTGCCAGCACCGCGGGGTCAGGGGCTTTCTTT
J: TRBJ2-6; size: -; V: TRBV7-9; D: -; CDR3: CASSLAGASSGANVLTF; DNA: TGTGCCAGCAGCTTAGCCGGGGCGTCATCTGGGGCCAACGTCCTGACTTTC
J: TRBJ2-1; size: -; V: TRBV6-1; D: -; CDR3: CASKTGTTYNEQFF; DNA: TGTGCCAGCAAGACAGGGACTACATACAATGAGCAGTTCTTC
J: TRBJ2-3; size: -; V: TRBV5-8; D: -; CDR3: CASSFSFTDTQYF; DNA: TGTGCCAGCAGCTTTTCGTTCACAGATACGCAGTATTTT
J: TRBJ2-3; size: -; V: TRBV5-8; D: -; CDR3: CASSLAPPTDTQYF; DNA: TGTGCCAGCAGCTTGGCCCCTCCCACAGATACGCAGTATTTT
J: TRBJ2-2; size: -; V: TRBV6-1; D: -; CDR3: CASSEFRGAGELFF; DNA: TGTGCCAGCAGTGAATTTCGAGGGGCCGGGGAGCTGTTTTTT
J: TRBJ2-3; size: -; V: TRBV7-9; D: TRBD1; CDR3: CASSLTRDRGHADTQYF; DNA: TGTGCCAGCAGCTTAACCCGGGACAGGGGTCATGCAGATACGCAGTATTTT
J: TRBJ2-7; size: -; V: TRBV28; D: -; CDR3: CAAEGPTYEQYF; DNA: TGTGCCGCGGAGGGCCCGACCTACGAGCAGTACTTC
J: TRBJ2-7; size: -; V: TRBV30; D: -; CDR3: CAWSVSASGVSEQYF; DNA: TGTGCCTGGAGTGTCTCGGCCTCTGGGGTTTCCGAGCAGTACTTC